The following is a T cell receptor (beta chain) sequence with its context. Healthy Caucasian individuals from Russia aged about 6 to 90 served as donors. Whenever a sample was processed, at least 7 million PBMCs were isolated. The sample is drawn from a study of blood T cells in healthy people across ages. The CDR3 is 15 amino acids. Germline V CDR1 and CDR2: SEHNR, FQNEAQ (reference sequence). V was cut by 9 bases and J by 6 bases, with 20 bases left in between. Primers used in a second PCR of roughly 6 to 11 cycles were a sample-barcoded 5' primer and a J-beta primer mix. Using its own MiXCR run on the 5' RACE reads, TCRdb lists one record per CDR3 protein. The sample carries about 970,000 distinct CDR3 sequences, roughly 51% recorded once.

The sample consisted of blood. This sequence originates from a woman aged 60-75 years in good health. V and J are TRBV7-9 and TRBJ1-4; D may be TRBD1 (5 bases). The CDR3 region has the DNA TGTGCCAGGAAGGGCAGACCGTGGGGGGATGAAAAACTGTTTTTT. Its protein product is CARKGRPWGDEKLFF. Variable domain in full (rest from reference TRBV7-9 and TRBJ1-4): DTGVSQNPRHKITKRGQNVTFRCDPISEHNRLYWYRQTLGQGPEFLTYFQNEAQLEKSRLLSDRFSAERPKGSFSTLEIQRTEQGDSAMYLCARKGRPWGDEKLFFGSGTQLSVL.